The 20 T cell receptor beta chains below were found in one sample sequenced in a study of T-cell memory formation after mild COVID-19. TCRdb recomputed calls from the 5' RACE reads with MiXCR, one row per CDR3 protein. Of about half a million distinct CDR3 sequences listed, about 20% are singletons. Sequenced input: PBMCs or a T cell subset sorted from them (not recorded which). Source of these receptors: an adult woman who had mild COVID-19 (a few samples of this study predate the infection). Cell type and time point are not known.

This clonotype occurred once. The CDR3 DNA sequence: TGTGCCAGCAGCTTGACGGGAACCGGCAATGAGCAGTTCTTC. Translating it yields CASSLTGTGNEQFF. This rearrangement joins TRBV5-4 to TRBJ2-1, with D possibly being TRBD2 (5 bases). Trimming pared 1 base from V and 6 bases from J, leaving 11 bases between. The CDR3 has 14 residues. Germline CDR1 reads SGHNT; CDR2 reads YYREEE (reference sequence).

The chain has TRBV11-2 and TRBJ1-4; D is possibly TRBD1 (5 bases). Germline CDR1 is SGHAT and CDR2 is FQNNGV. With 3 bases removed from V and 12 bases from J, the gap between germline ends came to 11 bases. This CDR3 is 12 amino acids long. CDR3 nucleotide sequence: TGTGCCAGCAGCTTTTCTACCAGGGAACTGTTTTTT. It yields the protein CASSFSTRELFF.

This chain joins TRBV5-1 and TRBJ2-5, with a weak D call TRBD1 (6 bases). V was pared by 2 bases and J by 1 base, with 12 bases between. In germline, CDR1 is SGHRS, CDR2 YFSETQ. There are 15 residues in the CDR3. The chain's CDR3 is CASSLGGTFQETQYF. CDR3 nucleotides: TGCGCCAGCAGCTTAGGGGGTACCTTCCAAGAGACCCAGTACTTC.

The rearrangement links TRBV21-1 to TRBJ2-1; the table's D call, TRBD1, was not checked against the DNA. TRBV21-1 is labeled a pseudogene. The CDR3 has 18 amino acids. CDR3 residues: CASSKGAGEFSSYNEQFF. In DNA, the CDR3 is TGTGCCAGCAGCAAAGGGGCAGGGGAATTCAGCTCCTACAATGAGCAGTTCTTC.

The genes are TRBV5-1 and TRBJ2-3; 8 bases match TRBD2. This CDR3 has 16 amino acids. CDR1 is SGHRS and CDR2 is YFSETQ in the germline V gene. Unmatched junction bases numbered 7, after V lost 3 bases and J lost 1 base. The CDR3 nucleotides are TGCGCCAGCAGCTCCGGGGCTAGCGGGCGCACAGATACGCAGTATTTT. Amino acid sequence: CASSSGASGRTDTQYF.

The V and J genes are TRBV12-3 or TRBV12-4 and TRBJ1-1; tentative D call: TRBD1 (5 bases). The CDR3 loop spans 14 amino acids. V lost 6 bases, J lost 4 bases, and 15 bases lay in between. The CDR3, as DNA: TGTGCCAGCAGCCAACCGGTGAGGGGCACTGAAGCTTTCTTT. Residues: CASSQPVRGTEAFF.

This CDR3 is CASSYYRDTASEQYF. The CDR3 DNA reads TGTGCCAGCAGTTACTACCGGGACACCGCATCCGAGCAGTACTTC. The rearrangement uses TRBV11-2 and TRBJ2-7; perhaps TRBD1 as D (6 bases). Germline V lookup: CDR1 SGHAT, CDR2 FQNNGV. V was trimmed by 6 bases and J by 6 bases, leaving 21 bases between them. The CDR3 has 15 amino acids.

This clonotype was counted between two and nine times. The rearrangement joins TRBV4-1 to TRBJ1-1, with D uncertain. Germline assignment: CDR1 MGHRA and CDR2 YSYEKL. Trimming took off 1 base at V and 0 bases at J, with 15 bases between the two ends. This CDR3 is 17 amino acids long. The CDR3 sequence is CASSQARSGSMNTEAFF. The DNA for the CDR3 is TGCGCCAGCAGCCAAGCAAGGTCCGGTTCCATGAACACTGAAGCTTTCTTT.

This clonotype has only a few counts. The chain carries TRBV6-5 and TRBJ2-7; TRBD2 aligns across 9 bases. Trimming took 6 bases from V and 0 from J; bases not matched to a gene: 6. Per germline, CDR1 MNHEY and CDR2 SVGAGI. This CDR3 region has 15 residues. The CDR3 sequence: CASSPGTSSSYEQYF. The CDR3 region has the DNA TGTGCCAGCAGCCCCGGGACTAGCAGCTCCTACGAGCAGTACTTC.

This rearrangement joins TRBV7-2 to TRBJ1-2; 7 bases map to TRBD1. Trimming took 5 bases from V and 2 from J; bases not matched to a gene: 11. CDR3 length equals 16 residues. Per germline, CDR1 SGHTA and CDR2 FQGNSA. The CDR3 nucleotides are TGTGCCAGCAGCACTAGCCGGGACAGAAGAAACTATGGCTACACCTTC. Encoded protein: CASSTSRDRRNYGYTF.

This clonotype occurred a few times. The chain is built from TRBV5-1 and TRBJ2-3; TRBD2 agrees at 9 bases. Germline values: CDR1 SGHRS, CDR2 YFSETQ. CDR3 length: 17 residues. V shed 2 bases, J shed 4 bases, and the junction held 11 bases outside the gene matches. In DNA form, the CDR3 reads TGCGCCAGCAGCTTCCTCCCGCGGGGGGGGACGTCAGATACGCAGTATTTT. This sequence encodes CASSFLPRGGTSDTQYF.

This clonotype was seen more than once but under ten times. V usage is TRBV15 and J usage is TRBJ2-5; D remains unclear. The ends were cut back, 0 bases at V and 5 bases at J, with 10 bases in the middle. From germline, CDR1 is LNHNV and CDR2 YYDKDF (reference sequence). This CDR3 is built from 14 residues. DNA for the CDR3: TGTGCCACCAGCAGAGATCCGGGCCCCGAGACCCAGTACTTC. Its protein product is CATSRDPGPETQYF.

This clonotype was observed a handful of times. The CDR3 DNA follows: TGTGCCAGCAGCTTGGATCTAGCGGCGGAAGAGACCCAGTACTTC. It specifies CASSLDLAAEETQYF. This sequence joins TRBV5-6 and TRBJ2-5; 7 bases are a match to TRBD2. After removal of 0 bases from V and 3 bases from J, the junction contained 5 bases not matched to a gene. CDR3 length equals 15 residues. CDR1 is SGHDT, CDR2 YYEEEE, per germline.

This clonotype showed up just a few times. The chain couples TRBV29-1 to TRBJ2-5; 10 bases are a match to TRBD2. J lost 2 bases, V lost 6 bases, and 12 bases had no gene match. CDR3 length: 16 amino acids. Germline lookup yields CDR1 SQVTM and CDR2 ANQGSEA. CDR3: CSVSTGTSERQETQYF. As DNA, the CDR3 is TGCAGCGTCTCTACCGGGACTAGCGAGCGACAAGAGACCCAGTACTTC.

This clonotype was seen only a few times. CDR3 sequence (DNA): TGTGCCAGCTCCACCGGGACAGGTAATGGCGATGAGCAGTTCTTC. It codes for CASSTGTGNGDEQFF. The chain carries TRBV18 and TRBJ2-1, with 8 bases fitting TRBD1. Germline CDR1 reads KGHSH; CDR2 reads LQKENI. The CDR3 extends over 15 amino acids. The J segment lost 8 bases and the V segment lost 6 bases, leaving 12 bases of the junction unmatched.

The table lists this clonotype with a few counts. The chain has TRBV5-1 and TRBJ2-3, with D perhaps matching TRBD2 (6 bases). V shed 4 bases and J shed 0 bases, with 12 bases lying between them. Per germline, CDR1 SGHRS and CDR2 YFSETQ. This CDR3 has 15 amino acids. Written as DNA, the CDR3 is TGCGCCAGCAGCCCCGCCGGGACTAGCACAGATACGCAGTATTTT. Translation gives CASSPAGTSTDTQYF.

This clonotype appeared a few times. DNA for the CDR3: TGTGCCAGCAGCCCACAGGCGGGGGGGCAATGGAATGAGCAGTTCTTC. Its translation is CASSPQAGGQWNEQFF. The rearrangement links TRBV7-2 to TRBJ2-1, with 9 bases that match TRBD2. V gave up 5 bases and J gave up 7 bases; unmatched junction bases: 12. Germline loops: CDR1 SGHTA, CDR2 FQGNSA. The CDR3 covers 16 residues.

The CDR3 DNA reads TGTGCCAGCAGCCCCAGGGACACGGGCACTGAAGCTTTCTTT. This gives the protein CASSPRDTGTEAFF. The chain is built from TRBV11-1 and TRBJ1-1; maybe TRBD1 (6 bases). The germline V and J ends were trimmed by 5 bases and 4 bases, with 14 bases remaining between them. CDR1 and CDR2 (germline): SGHAT, FQDESV (reference sequence). The CDR3 has 14 amino acids.

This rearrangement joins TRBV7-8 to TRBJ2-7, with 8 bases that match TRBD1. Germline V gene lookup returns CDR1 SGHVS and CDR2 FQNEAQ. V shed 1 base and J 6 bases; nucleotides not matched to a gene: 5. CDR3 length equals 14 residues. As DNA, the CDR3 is TGTGCCAGCAGCTTAGGTTGGACAGGGCTCGAGCAGTACTTC. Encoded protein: CASSLGWTGLEQYF.

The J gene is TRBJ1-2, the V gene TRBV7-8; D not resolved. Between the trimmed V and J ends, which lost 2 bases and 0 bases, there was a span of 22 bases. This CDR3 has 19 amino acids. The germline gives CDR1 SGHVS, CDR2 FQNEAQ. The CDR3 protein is CASSLLERLRLRSNYGYTF. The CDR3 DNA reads TGTGCCAGCAGCTTATTGGAACGGTTGAGGTTGCGATCTAACTATGGCTACACCTTC.